The T cell receptor (beta chain) described here comes from a study of blood T cells in healthy people across ages. Germline loops: CDR1 SGHRS, CDR2 YFSETQ. The CDR3 is made up of 13 amino acids. The V and J ends lost 3 bases and 7 bases respectively, with 14 bases between them. This clonotype has just a few counts. A second PCR, run for about 6 to 12 cycles, used a sample-barcoded 5' primer plus a J-beta primer mix. A minimum of 3 million CDR3-containing paired-end reads was obtained for each sample. MiXCR, run by TCRdb on the 5' RACE reads, gives a single entry per CDR3 protein. The sample holds about 1.6 million distinct CDR3 sequences, about 31% seen once. Researchers isolated at least 7 million PBMCs per sample.

This receptor was taken from a woman between 25 and 40 years old in good health. Sequencing was done on a sample of blood. The chain uses TRBV5-1 and TRBJ2-7, with D perhaps TRBD2 (6 bases). The CDR3 nucleotides read TGCGCCAGCAGCTCCCTTACTAGCCGGGAGCAGTACTTC. This codes for CASSSLTSREQYF.